This TCR beta chain came from a study of T cell responses to AZD1222 COVID-19 vaccine. In the study overall: Recipients boosted at about 4 weeks or about 12 weeks are pooled.

TCRdb's table, derived via immunoSEQ multiplex PCR, lists solely in-frame clones and lacks some. The table has 95,000 to 150,000 clones, 88% seen once. This CDR3 comprises 14 residues. Germline CDR1 is MNHEY and CDR2 is SVGAGI. V lost 7 bases and J lost 2; bases outside the gene matches: 5. Source: peripheral blood, taken on day 0 of AZD1222 vaccination. The clonotype originates from an adult in good health. The genes are TRBV6-5 and TRBJ1-2; 9 bases map to TRBD1. The CDR3 is CASTRDRENYGYTF. The CDR3 DNA reads TGTGCCAGCACCAGGGACAGGGAAAACTATGGCTACACCTTC.